This T cell receptor beta chain was sequenced in a study of T cells after yellow fever vaccination. Study as a whole: SMART-Seq v4 Ultra Low Input prepared the low-cell-number fractions. Overall study findings and caveats: The CD4 compartment and the CD8 compartment contained a small share of clonotypes in common. One caveat is that FACS-sorted repertoires could contain abundant clonotypes contaminating from the bulk population.

Using its own MiXCR run on the 5' RACE reads, TCRdb lists one record per CDR3 protein. This sample has 250,000 or so distinct CDR3 sequences, with about 7% found just once. Looked up from germline, CDR1 is SNHLY and CDR2 is FYNNEI. V was clipped by 2 bases and J by 3 bases, with 6 bases between them. CDR3 size: 13 residues. This clonotype has ten or more counts. As yet, its antigen is unknown. The chain combines TRBV2 with TRBJ2-3; D call uncertain. The clonotype was recovered from a man aged 25 to 45 who received the YFV17D yellow fever vaccine. Sequencing used CD4+ T cells sorted from PBMCs, obtained 15 days after the yellow fever booster vaccination. CDR3 region: CASSEQGTDTQYF. The CDR3 DNA reads as TGTGCCAGCAGTGAACAAGGGACAGATACGCAGTATTTT.